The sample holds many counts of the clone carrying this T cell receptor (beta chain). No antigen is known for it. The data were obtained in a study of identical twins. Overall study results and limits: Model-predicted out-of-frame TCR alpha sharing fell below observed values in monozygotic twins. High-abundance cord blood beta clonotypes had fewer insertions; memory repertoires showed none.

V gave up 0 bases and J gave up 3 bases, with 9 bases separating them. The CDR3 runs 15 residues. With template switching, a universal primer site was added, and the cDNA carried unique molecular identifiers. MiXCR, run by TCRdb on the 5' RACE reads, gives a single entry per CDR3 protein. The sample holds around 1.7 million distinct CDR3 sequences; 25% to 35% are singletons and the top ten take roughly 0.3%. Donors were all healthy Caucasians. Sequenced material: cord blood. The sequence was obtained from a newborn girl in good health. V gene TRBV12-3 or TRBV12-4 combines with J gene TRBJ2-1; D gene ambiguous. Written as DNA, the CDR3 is TGTGCCAGCAGTTTAGCGTCTGGGAACTACAATGAGCAGTTCTTC. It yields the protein CASSLASGNYNEQFF.